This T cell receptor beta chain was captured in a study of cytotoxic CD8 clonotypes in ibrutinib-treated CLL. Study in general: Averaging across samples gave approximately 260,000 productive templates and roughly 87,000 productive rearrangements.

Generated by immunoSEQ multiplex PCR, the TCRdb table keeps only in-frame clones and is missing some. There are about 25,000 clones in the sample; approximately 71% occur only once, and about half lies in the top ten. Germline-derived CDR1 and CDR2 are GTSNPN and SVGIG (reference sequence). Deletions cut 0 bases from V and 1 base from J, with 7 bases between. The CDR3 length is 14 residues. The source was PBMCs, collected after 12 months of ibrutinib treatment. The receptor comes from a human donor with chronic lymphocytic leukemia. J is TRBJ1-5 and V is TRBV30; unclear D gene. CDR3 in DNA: TGTGCCTGGAGTGTCTTAGGGAGCAATCAGCCCCAGCATTTT. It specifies CAWSVLGSNQPQHF.